The present T cell receptor (beta chain) was sequenced within a study of blood T cell repertoires in COVID-19. This clone was seen at least ten times. It was during active infection that Seattle patients were enrolled and then longitudinally followed. In the original processing: It was from reference gene primer amplification that nucleated cell counts were estimated. TCRdb's table, derived via immunoSEQ multiplex PCR, lists solely in-frame clones and lacks some. V, J and clone size reflect that table, while D and trimming were determined from the DNA. This table has about 250,000 clones, 92% appearing once. CDR1 is MNHNY, CDR2 SVGAGI, per germline (reference sequence). V shed 5 bases and J shed 10 bases, with 11 bases lying between them. This CDR3 region has 11 residues.

The clonotype originates from a man under 40 with COVID-19, enrolled during active disease. The chain links TRBV6-6 to TRBJ1-1; D possibly corresponds to TRBD1 (6 bases). The sequencing input was peripheral blood. The CDR3 DNA is TGTGCCAGCAGTCAGACAGGTGGAGCTTTCTTT. Its protein product is CASSQTGGAFF.